These 24 T cell receptor beta chains share one sample of origin, sequenced in a study of T cell repertoires in cytomegalovirus infection. TCRdb re-called the reads with MiXCR, one entry per CDR3 protein. The sample contains more than 300,000 distinct CDR3 sequences, about 34% of which appear only once. The antigens for these receptors are not known. Sequences were derived from cultured PBMCs, sampled from culture after CMV antigen stimulation. Every receptor here comes from a human donor in good health (CMV status not recorded). Some clones in this sample may be carry-over from other donors' samples.

The sample holds a few counts of this clonotype. At one end the junction does not follow the germline gene, possibly because of a read error. The DNA for the CDR3 is TGTGCCAGCACCTTAGACAGCTACACAGATACGCAGTATTTT. Protein sequence: CASTLDSYTDTQYF. V gene TRBV7-2 combines with J gene TRBJ2-3, with D tentatively TRBD1 (5 bases). Germline lookup yields CDR1 SGHTA and CDR2 FQGNSA. The CDR3 has 14 amino acids.

This chain connects TRBV28 to TRBJ1-1; D remains unclear. Germline V gives CDR1 MDHEN, CDR2 SYDVKM. The CDR3 runs to 13 residues. With 2 bases removed from V and 2 bases from J, the gap between germline ends came to 6 bases. The CDR3 spells CASSLISNTEAFF. The CDR3 DNA reads as TGTGCCAGCAGTTTAATTTCCAACACTGAAGCTTTCTTT.

The J gene is TRBJ1-3, the V gene TRBV7-9, with D unclear. This CDR3 comprises 15 residues. Germline V CDR1 and CDR2: SEHNR, FQNEAQ (reference sequence). V dropped 2 bases and J dropped 2 bases, with 10 bases sitting between them. As DNA, the CDR3 is TGTGCCAGCAGCTTATCGGGATGGGCTGGAAACACCATATATTTT. Translating gives CASSLSGWAGNTIYF.

DNA for the CDR3: TGTGCCAGCAGGTCAACGACAGGGGTCGAGCAGTACGTC. Its translation: CASRSTTGVEQYV. The chain couples TRBV6-2 or TRBV6-3 to TRBJ2-7; 8 nucleotides agree with TRBD1. This CDR3 region has 13 residues. The ends lost 6 bases at V and 6 bases at J; junction bases unmatched: 7. Per germline, CDR1 MNHEY and CDR2 SVGEGT.

This clonotype came up a few times. The chain carries TRBV12-3 or TRBV12-4 and TRBJ2-4; a weak D match, TRBD1 (6 bases). The ends were cut back, 6 bases at V and 0 bases at J, with 18 bases in the middle. The CDR3 has 17 amino acids. The CDR3 DNA is TGTGCCAGCAGCCCGTTTCCGGGACATCTAGCCAAAAACATTCAGTACTTC. Translating gives CASSPFPGHLAKNIQYF.

This clonotype was picked up many times. The chain uses TRBV7-2 and TRBJ1-1, with D maybe TRBD1 (6 bases). CDR3 size: 14 residues. Germline-derived CDR1 and CDR2 are SGHTA and FQGNSA. Trimming stripped 3 bases from V and 2 bases from J, with 10 bases between. The CDR3 is CASSFGQSNTEAFF. Written as DNA, the CDR3 is TGTGCCAGCAGCTTTGGACAGTCCAACACTGAAGCTTTCTTT.

V usage is TRBV7-3 and J usage is TRBJ2-1, with TRBD2 identical over 8 bases. The CDR3 has 16 residues. V was pared by 5 bases and J by 9 bases, with 15 bases of the junction left unmatched. CDR1 and CDR2 (germline): SGHTA, FQGTGA. In DNA, the CDR3 is TGTGCCAGCAGCGTGTGGACTAGCCTACAGTTTAGTGAGCAGTTCTTC. This encodes CASSVWTSLQFSEQFF.

The CDR3 DNA reads as TGTGCCAGCAGCACATACACGTTAAGGGATGTGGCTTTCTTT. Translated, it gives CASSTYTLRDVAFF. V is TRBV7-2 and J is TRBJ1-1, with no clear D. The CDR3 runs 14 residues. V lost 5 bases to trimming and J lost 11 bases, with 21 bases between them. CDR1 and CDR2 (germline): SGHTA, FQGNSA. Full variable domain (remainder filled in from reference TRBV7-2 and TRBJ1-1): GAGVSQSPSNKVTEKGKDVELRCDPISGHTALYWYRQSLGQGLEFLIYFQGNSAPDKSGLPSDRFSAERTGGSVSTLTIQRTQQEDSAVYLCASSTYTLRDVAFFGQGTRLTVV.

The chain is built from TRBV23-1 and TRBJ2-1; TRBD2 matches 10 bases. TRBV23-1 is an open reading frame whose function is uncertain. The CDR3 consists of 14 residues. J was trimmed by 7 bases and V by 3 bases; bases with no gene match: 3. CDR3: CASSHGTSANEQFF. The DNA for the CDR3 is TGCGCCAGCAGTCACGGGACTAGCGCGAATGAGCAGTTCTTC.

This clonotype was picked up a small number of times. The chain carries TRBV19 and TRBJ1-2; possibly TRBD1 for D (6 bases). CDR1 is LNHDA and CDR2 is SQIVND in the germline V gene (reference sequence). V dropped 3 bases and J dropped 6 bases, with 11 bases sitting between them. The CDR3 sequence is 13 residues long. Here the CDR3 reads CASSILTGDGYTF. The DNA for the CDR3 is TGTGCCAGTAGTATCCTGACAGGTGATGGCTACACCTTC.

This rearrangement joins TRBV14 to TRBJ2-7, with D possibly being TRBD2 (6 bases). V was shortened by 4 bases and J by 2 bases, with 12 bases between the two germline ends. The CDR3 is made up of 14 amino acids. The germline gives CDR1 SGHDN, CDR2 FVKESK. The CDR3 nucleotides are TGTGCCAGCAGCCCACCGGGACTCCCCTACGAGCAGTACTTC. Translating gives CASSPPGLPYEQYF.

This clonotype came up a few times. The V gene is TRBV27, the J gene TRBJ2-1; D unclear. V was trimmed by 0 bases and J by 4 bases, leaving 10 bases between them. CDR3 length equals 15 residues. Germline assignment: CDR1 MNHEY and CDR2 SMNVEV (reference sequence). The CDR3 region is CASSLSDLRYNEQFF. The DNA for the CDR3 is TGTGCCAGCAGTTTATCCGACCTGAGGTACAATGAGCAGTTCTTC.

The CDR3 region has the DNA TGTGCCAGCATCAGGACTAGCGTCAATGAGCAGTTCTTC. Translation: CASIRTSVNEQFF. The chain links TRBV6-6 to TRBJ2-1; the match to TRBD2 covers 9 bases. V shed 7 bases and J 6 bases; nucleotides not matched to a gene: 4. Germline CDR1 MNHNY, CDR2 SVGAGI (reference sequence). The CDR3 runs to 13 residues.

This clonotype has only a few counts. This chain links TRBV29-1 with TRBJ1-1; 8 bases are a match to TRBD1. After removal of 5 bases from V and 11 bases from J, the junction contained 10 bases not matched to a gene. The CDR3 is 12 amino acids. Germline V gene sequence: CDR1 SQVTM, CDR2 ANQGSEA. CDR3 in amino acids: CSVNGQGSSAFF. CDR3 DNA sequence: TGCAGCGTTAACGGACAGGGATCATCGGCTTTCTTT.

CDR3 in amino acids: CASSTQGRPYGYTF. CDR3 DNA: TGTGCCAGTAGTACCCAGGGCCGACCTTATGGCTACACCTTC. This sequence joins TRBV19 and TRBJ1-2; D is possibly TRBD1 (5 bases). Per germline, CDR1 LNHDA and CDR2 SQIVND (reference sequence). Trimming took off 4 bases at V and 5 bases at J, with 14 bases between the two ends. The CDR3 covers 14 residues. The full variable domain, completed using reference TRBV19 and TRBJ1-2, is DGGITQSPKYLFRKEGQNVTLSCEQNLNHDAMYWYRQDPGQGLRLIYYSQIVNDFQKGDIAEGYSVSREKKESFPLTVTSAQKNPTAFYLCASSTQGRPYGYTFGSGTRLTVV.

J is TRBJ1-1 and V is TRBV12-3 or TRBV12-4; D is perhaps TRBD1 (5 bases). CDR3 length: 14 residues. Trimming pared 7 bases from V and 5 bases from J, leaving 17 bases between. The CDR3 DNA follows: TGTGCCAGCACCCGCCCCGGGGGTGGGACTGAAGCTTTCTTT. Its protein product is CASTRPGGGTEAFF.

This clonotype was seen only a few times. The V gene is TRBV11-2, the J gene TRBJ2-7; D gene ambiguous. The CDR3 is 9 amino acids. Germline values: CDR1 SGHAT, CDR2 FQNNGV. The CDR3 bases are TGTGCTGGCGACTGCGAGCAGTACGTC. It codes for CAGDCEQYV.

This chain uses TRBV7-9 with TRBJ2-3; 9 bases fit TRBD2. Germline values: CDR1 SEHNR, CDR2 FQNEAQ (reference sequence). This CDR3 is 16 amino acids long. Trimming at V came to 4 bases and at J to 2 bases, leaving 7 bases not matched to a gene. Here the CDR3 DNA reads TGTGCCAGCAGCTCAGCTAGCGGGATTGACACAGATACGCAGTATTTT. This gives the protein CASSSASGIDTDTQYF.

The chain couples TRBV28 to TRBJ2-7, with 7 positions matching TRBD1. J was trimmed by 4 bases and V by 6 bases; bases with no gene match: 9. Germline lookup yields CDR1 MDHEN and CDR2 SYDVKM. There are 14 residues in the CDR3. CDR3 in amino acids: CASSLTDRSYEQYV. CDR3 in DNA: TGTGCCAGCAGCCTTACGGACAGGTCTTACGAGCAGTACGTC.

This clonotype has just a few counts. The CDR3 spells CASSPSLPGFPEAFF. In nucleotides, the CDR3 is TGTGCCAGCAGCCCTAGCCTACCAGGGTTCCCTGAAGCTTTCTTT. The V and J genes are TRBV11-1 and TRBJ1-1; possible D gene TRBD1, 5 bases. Germline V gives CDR1 SGHAT, CDR2 FQDESV (reference sequence). The CDR3 has 15 amino acids. V was cut by 5 bases and J by 6 bases, with 19 bases left in between.

In its sample, this clonotype was seen a few times. The chain uses TRBV6-1 and TRBJ2-5; TRBD1 aligns across 7 bases. J lost 1 base, V lost 6 bases, and 11 bases had no gene match. The CDR3 covers 16 residues. The germline CDR1 and CDR2 sequences are MNHNS and SASEGT. CDR3 bases: TGTGCCAGCAGGTTCAGGGACAGCCCGGTCCAAGAGACCCAGTACTTC. It codes for CASRFRDSPVQETQYF.

In its sample, this clonotype was seen many times. The chain combines TRBV11-2 with TRBJ2-7; 12 bases line up with TRBD1. The CDR3 loop spans 19 amino acids. Trimming took 1 base from V and 3 from J; bases not matched to a gene: 13. Germline V gene data show CDR1 as SGHAT and CDR2 as FQNNGV. DNA of the CDR3: TGTGCCAGCAGCTTAGTAGGCGGGACAGGGGGCGTAAGGGGCTACGAGCAGTACTTC. It yields the protein CASSLVGGTGGVRGYEQYF.

This clonotype was recorded a few times. This chain links TRBV6-1 with TRBJ1-4, with D unresolved. The CDR3 sequence is 15 residues long. Germline V gene data show CDR1 as MNHNS and CDR2 as SASEGT. V was trimmed by 6 bases and J by 8 bases, leaving 19 bases between them. The CDR3 reads CASSNLRTTGEKLFF. CDR3 in DNA: TGTGCCAGCAGCAACCTCCGGACCACTGGAGAAAAACTGTTTTTT.

The chain is built from TRBV28 and TRBJ2-1; D unclear. Trimming removed 1 base at V and 4 bases at J, with 5 bases between. In germline, CDR1 is MDHEN, CDR2 SYDVKM. CDR3 length: 13 amino acids. CDR3 DNA sequence: TGTGCCAGCAGTTTATACTTGTACAATGAGCAGTTCTTC. This gives the protein CASSLYLYNEQFF.